The T cell receptor beta chain described here comes from a study of shared clonotypes between healthy human individuals. TCRdb keeps only in-frame clones here, not all; method: immunoSEQ multiplex PCR. The sample lists about a million clones, 70% to 80% occurring once. All of the donors resided in Nashville, Tennessee, and each was a Caucasian adult. The split of CD4+ cells yielded CD45RA+ naive and CD45RA-negative memory subsets. V shed 5 bases and J 6 bases; nucleotides not matched to a gene: 4. The CDR3 is made up of 15 amino acids. In germline, CDR1 is SGHTA, CDR2 FQGNSA. This clone was detected once.

The chain carries TRBV7-2 and TRBJ2-1; 13 bases agree with TRBD2. This TCR was recovered from a man in his late teens or twenties in good health. Some clones in this sample may be carry-over from other donors' samples. The source material was memory CD4+ T cells from PBMCs. Specified subset: CD45RA-negative fraction. CDR3 protein: CASSRTSGSLNEQFF. The DNA of the CDR3 is TGTGCCAGCAGCCGGACTAGCGGGAGTCTCAATGAGCAGTTCTTC.